Below are 10 T cell receptor beta chains sequenced from a single sample in a study of shared clonotypes between healthy human individuals (dated by TCRdb to the early 2020s). Library preparation employed the immunoSEQ multiplex PCR assay. TCRdb limited this immuneACCESS table to in-frame rearrangements with V and J called. A share of clones is missing; checked studies link under half to unresolved V genes, and the rest is unexplained. Across this sample there are hundreds of thousands of clones, with 80% to 95% seen only once. The ten largest account for less than 25% of the sample. CD8 naive samples were obtained by positive selection for CCR7 among CD45RO-negative cells, yielding a CD45RA+CCR7+ population from which TemRA cells were excluded. Sequencing input: naive CD8+ T cells sorted from blood. The cell subset or site tag for this specimen amounts to: CD45RA+CCR7+. All receptors come from a man aged 25-45 years in good health.

This chain connects TRBV5-5 to TRBJ1-5; D remains ambiguous. Germline lookup yields CDR1 SGHKS and CDR2 YYEKEE (reference sequence). Deletions cut 4 bases from V and 1 base from J, with 12 bases between. The CDR3 length is 15 residues. The CDR3 loop reads CASSNNADSNQPQHF. DNA for the CDR3: TGTGCCAGCAGCAATAACGCGGACAGCAATCAGCCCCAGCATTTT.

The rearrangement joins TRBV6-1 to TRBJ1-2; D is ambiguous. CDR1 and CDR2 from the germline V gene are MNHNS and SASEGT. V was trimmed by 2 bases and J by 0 bases, leaving 10 bases between them. The CDR3 totals 15 residues. CDR3 DNA sequence: TGTGCCAGCAGTGAATGGACGGGAGCTAACTATGGCTACACCTTC. It is translated as CASSEWTGANYGYTF.

J is TRBJ1-5 and V is TRBV27; 12 bases are shared with TRBD1. Trimming removed 5 bases from V and 4 bases from J; junction bases left unmatched: 6. CDR1 is MNHEY and CDR2 is SMNVEV in the germline V gene (reference sequence). The CDR3 length is 16 residues. The CDR3 sequence: CASSLGQGALNQPQHF. As DNA, the CDR3 is TGTGCCAGCAGTCTGGGACAGGGGGCGCTGAATCAGCCCCAGCATTTT.

On this clone itself: Other DNA sequences from this sample encode an identical CDR3 as well. The V gene is TRBV7-9, the J gene TRBJ2-7; 7 bases are a match to TRBD1. CDR3 size: 15 residues. Losses at the gene ends were 1 base for V and 2 bases for J; bases not matched to a gene: 5. Per germline, CDR1 SEHNR and CDR2 FQNEAQ (reference sequence). The DNA of the CDR3 is TGTGCCAGCAGCTTAGTAGGGGGCACGGCCTACGAGCAGTACTTC. Translation gives CASSLVGGTAYEQYF.

In its sample, this clone was seen once. The chain recombines TRBV6-9 with TRBJ1-5; a weak D match, TRBD1 (5 bases). CDR3 length: 19 amino acids. Trimming pared 7 bases from V and 0 bases from J, leaving 25 bases between. The germline CDR1 and CDR2 sequences are MNHGY and SVAAGI. The CDR3 protein is CASINLDNRKEDSNQPQHF. Here the CDR3 DNA reads TGTGCCAGCATAAACCTCGACAACAGGAAAGAAGATAGCAATCAGCCCCAGCATTTT.

As to this clone: The same CDR3 arises from other DNA sequences in this sample as well. The V call is TRBV7-9, the J call TRBJ1-4; 10 bases fit TRBD1. V trimming: 4 bases; J trimming: 5 bases; junction bases outside the gene matches: 1. Germline values: CDR1 SEHNR, CDR2 FQNEAQ (reference sequence). This CDR3 has 14 residues. CDR3 DNA: TGTGCCAGCAGCTCGGGACAGGGGAATGAAAAACTGTTTTTT. Translated, it gives CASSSGQGNEKLFF.

The V call is TRBV7-2, the J call TRBJ2-5; 12 bases fit TRBD2. The CDR3 spans 16 residues. With 5 bases clipped from V and 1 base from J, the junction kept 5 bases outside the gene matches. CDR1 and CDR2 (germline): SGHTA, FQGNSA. The DNA for the CDR3 is TGTGCCAGCAGCCGAGGACTAGCGGGGCTCCAAGAGACCCAGTACTTC. This codes for CASSRGLAGLQETQYF.

V usage is TRBV7-9 and J usage is TRBJ2-7; D uncertain. Germline V CDR1 and CDR2: SEHNR, FQNEAQ (reference sequence). The V end was cut by 7 bases, the J end by 1 base, with 14 bases between. The CDR3 length is 14 residues. The CDR3 sequence: CASKGSTPSYEQYF. CDR3 coding DNA: TGTGCCAGCAAAGGTAGTACTCCTTCCTACGAGCAGTACTTC. Full variable domain (outside the CDR3, taken from reference TRBV7-9 and TRBJ2-7): DTGVSQNPRHKITKRGQNVTFRCDPISEHNRLYWYRQTLGQGPEFLTYFQNEAQLEKSRLLSDRFSAERPKGSFSTLEIQRTEQGDSAMYLCASKGSTPSYEQYFGPGTRLTVT.

This sequence joins TRBV6-5 and TRBJ2-1, with D perhaps matching TRBD2 (5 bases). CDR3 length: 12 residues. Trimming took off 6 bases at V and 3 bases at J, with 6 bases between the two ends. Looked up from germline, CDR1 is MNHEY and CDR2 is SVGAGI. CDR3 amino acids: CASRTIYNEQFF. In DNA form, the CDR3 reads TGTGCCAGCAGGACTATCTACAATGAGCAGTTCTTC.

The chain has TRBV6-6 and TRBJ2-7; D is perhaps TRBD2 (6 bases). This CDR3 region has 15 residues. Per the germline V gene, CDR1 is MNHNY and CDR2 is SVGAGI (reference sequence). Trimming cost V 6 bases and J 0 bases, with 15 bases left between them. The CDR3 region is CASSPSGGPSYEQYF. CDR3 DNA sequence: TGTGCCAGCAGCCCGTCCGGGGGACCCTCCTACGAGCAGTACTTC.